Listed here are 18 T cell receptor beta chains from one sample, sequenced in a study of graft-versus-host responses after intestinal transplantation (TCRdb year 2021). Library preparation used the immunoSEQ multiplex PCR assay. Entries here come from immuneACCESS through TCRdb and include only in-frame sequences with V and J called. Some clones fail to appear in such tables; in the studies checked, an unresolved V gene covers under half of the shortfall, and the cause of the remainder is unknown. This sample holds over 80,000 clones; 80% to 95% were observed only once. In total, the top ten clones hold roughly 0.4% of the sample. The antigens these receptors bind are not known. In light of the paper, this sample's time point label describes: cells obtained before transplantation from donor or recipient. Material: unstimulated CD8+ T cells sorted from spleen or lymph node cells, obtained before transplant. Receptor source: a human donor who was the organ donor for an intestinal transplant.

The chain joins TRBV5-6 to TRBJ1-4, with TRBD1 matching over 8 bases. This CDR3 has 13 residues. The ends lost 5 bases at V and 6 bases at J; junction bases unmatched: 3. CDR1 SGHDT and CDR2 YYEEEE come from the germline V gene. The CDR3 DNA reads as TGTGCCAGCAGGACAGGGGTGGATGAAAAACTGTTTTTT. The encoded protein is CASRTGVDEKLFF.

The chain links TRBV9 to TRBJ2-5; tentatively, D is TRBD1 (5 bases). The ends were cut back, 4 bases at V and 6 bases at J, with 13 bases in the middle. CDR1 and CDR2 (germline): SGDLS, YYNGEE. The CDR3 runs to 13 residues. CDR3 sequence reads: CASSSNSGKTQYF. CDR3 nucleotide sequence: TGTGCCAGCAGCTCGAACTCAGGGAAGACCCAGTACTTC.

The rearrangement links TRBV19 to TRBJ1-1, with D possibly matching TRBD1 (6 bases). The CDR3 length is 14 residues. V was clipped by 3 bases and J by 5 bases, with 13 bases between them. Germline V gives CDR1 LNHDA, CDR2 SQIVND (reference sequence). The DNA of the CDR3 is TGTGCCAGTAGTATGTGGGGGGGCGGGACTGAAGCTTTCTTT. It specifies CASSMWGGGTEAFF.

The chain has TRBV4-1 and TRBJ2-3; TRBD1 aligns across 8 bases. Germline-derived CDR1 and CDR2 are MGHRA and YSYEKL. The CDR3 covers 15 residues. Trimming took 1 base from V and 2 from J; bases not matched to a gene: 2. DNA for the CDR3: TGCGCCAGCAGCCAAGGTCAGGGGGCCACAGATACGCAGTATTTT. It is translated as CASSQGQGATDTQYF.

The CDR3 DNA sequence: TGTGCCAGCAGCTTGTTAAGTGAGGTCCCGTACCAAGAGACCCAGTACTTC. Amino acid sequence: CASSLLSEVPYQETQYF. The chain carries TRBV5-6 and TRBJ2-5; no firm D call. The germline CDR1 and CDR2 sequences are SGHDT and YYEEEE. Trimming removed 1 base at V and 0 bases at J, with 16 bases between. The CDR3 sequence is 17 residues long.

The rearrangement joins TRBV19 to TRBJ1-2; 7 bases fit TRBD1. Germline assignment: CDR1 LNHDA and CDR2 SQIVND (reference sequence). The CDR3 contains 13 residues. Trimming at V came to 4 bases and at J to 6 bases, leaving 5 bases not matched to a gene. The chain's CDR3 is CASSTTTGDGYTF. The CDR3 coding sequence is TGTGCCAGTAGTACCACCACAGGGGATGGCTACACCTTC.

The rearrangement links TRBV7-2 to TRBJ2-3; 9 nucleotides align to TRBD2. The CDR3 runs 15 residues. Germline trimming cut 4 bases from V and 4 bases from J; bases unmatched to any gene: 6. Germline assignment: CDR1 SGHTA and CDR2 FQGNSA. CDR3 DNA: TGTGCCAGCAGCTCCGGGACTAGCTTATCAGATACGCAGTATTTT. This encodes CASSSGTSLSDTQYF.

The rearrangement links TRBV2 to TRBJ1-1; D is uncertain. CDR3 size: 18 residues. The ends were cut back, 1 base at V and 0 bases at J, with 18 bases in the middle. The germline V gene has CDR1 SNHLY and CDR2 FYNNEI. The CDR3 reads CASSEGEALGLLNTEAFF. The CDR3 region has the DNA TGTGCCAGCAGTGAAGGGGAGGCTCTGGGCCTCTTGAACACTGAAGCTTTCTTT.

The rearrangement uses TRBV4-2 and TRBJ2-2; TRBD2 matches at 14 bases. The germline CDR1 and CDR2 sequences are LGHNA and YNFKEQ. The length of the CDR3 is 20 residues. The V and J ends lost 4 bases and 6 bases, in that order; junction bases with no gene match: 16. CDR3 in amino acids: CASSPRLAGGPEFLPGELFF. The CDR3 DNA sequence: TGTGCCAGCAGCCCCCGACTAGCGGGGGGGCCGGAGTTTCTACCCGGGGAGCTGTTTTTT.

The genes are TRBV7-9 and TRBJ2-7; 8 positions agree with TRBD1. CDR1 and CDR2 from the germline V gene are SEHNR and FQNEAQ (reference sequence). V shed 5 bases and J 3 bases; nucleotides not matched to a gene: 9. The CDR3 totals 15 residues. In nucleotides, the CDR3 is TGTGCCAGCAGCCCCCGCTCGACAGGGGTCTACGAGCAGTACTTC. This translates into CASSPRSTGVYEQYF.

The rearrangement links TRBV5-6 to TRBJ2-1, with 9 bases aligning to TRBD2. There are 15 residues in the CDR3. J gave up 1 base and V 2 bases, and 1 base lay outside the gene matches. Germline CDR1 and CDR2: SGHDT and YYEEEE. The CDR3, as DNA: TGTGCCAGCAGCTTTGGACTAGCGTCCTACAATGAGCAGTTCTTC. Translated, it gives CASSFGLASYNEQFF.

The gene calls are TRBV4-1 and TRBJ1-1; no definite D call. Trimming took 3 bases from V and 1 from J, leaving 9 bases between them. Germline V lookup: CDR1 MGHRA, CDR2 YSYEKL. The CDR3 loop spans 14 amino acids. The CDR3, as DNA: TGCGCCAGCAGCCACGGGGAGCGGAACACTGAAGCTTTCTTT. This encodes CASSHGERNTEAFF.

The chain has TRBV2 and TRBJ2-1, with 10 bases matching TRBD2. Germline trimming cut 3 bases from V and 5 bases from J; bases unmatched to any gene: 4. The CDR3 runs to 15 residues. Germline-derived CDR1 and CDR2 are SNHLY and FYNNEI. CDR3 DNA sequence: TGTGCCAGCAGTGAGTTAGCGGGGGGACACAATGAGCAGTTCTTC. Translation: CASSELAGGHNEQFF.

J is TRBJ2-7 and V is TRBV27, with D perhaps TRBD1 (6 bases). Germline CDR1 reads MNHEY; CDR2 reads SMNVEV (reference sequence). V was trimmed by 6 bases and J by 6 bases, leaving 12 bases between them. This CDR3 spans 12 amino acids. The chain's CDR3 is CASSLGGAEQYF. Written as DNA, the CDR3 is TGTGCCAGCAGCCTAGGGGGAGCCGAGCAGTACTTC.

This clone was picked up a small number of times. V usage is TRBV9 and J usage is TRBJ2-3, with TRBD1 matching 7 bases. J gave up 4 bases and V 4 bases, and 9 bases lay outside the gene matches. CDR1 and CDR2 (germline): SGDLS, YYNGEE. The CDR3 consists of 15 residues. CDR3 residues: CASSPYGQAADTQYF. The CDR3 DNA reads TGTGCCAGCAGCCCATACGGACAGGCGGCAGATACGCAGTATTTT.

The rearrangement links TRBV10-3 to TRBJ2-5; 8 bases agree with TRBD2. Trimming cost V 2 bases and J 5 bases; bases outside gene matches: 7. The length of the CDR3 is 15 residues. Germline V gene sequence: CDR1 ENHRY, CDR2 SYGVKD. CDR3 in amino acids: CAISETGGVGETQYF. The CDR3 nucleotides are TGTGCCATCAGTGAGACCGGGGGGGTTGGTGAGACCCAGTACTTC.

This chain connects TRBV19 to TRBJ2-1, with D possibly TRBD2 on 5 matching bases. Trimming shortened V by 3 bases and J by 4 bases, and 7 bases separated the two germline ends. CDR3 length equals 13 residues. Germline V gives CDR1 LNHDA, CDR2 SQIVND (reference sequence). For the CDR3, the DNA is TGTGCCAGTAGTATGGGAGAATACAATGAGCAGTTCTTC. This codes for CASSMGEYNEQFF.

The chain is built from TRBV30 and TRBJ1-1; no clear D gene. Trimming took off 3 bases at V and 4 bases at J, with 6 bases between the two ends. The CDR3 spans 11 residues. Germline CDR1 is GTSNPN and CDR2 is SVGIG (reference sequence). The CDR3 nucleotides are TGTGCCTGGAGGGAGTTCACTGAAGCTTTCTTT. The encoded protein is CAWREFTEAFF.